A single sample gave rise to the 8 T cell receptor beta chains below, sequenced in a study of graft-versus-host responses after intestinal transplantation. The culture paired some 200,000 irradiated violet-dye-labeled stimulators with some 200,000 CFSE-labeled responders. The method was immunoSEQ multiplex PCR; TCRdb's version includes in-frame clones alone and lacks a portion of them. The table has roughly 20,000 clones, around 43% seen once; the top ten hold roughly 1.4%. The source was alloreactive CD8+ T cells from a mixed lymphocyte reaction culture, collected before transplantation. As for subset: CFSE-low proliferating T cells sorted from roughly six-day pre-transplant mixed lymphocyte reaction (GvH or HvG direction). The receptors were gathered from a human patient who was an organ donor for intestinal transplantation.

J is TRBJ1-3 and V is TRBV2, with D perhaps matching TRBD1 (5 bases). Germline CDR1 reads SNHLY; CDR2 reads FYNNEI. Between the trimmed V and J ends, which lost 6 bases and 0 bases, there was a span of 12 bases. CDR3 length: 15 amino acids. CDR3 nucleotide sequence: TGTGCCAGCAGCGCCGGGACTTTCTCTGGAAACACCATATATTTT. This encodes CASSAGTFSGNTIYF.

This clone was counted between two and nine times. The chain links TRBV5-7 to TRBJ2-7; D possibly uses TRBD1 or TRBD2 (5 bases each). TRBV5-7 belongs to the ORF category, with a function that is uncertain. Between the trimmed V and J ends, which lost 2 bases and 5 bases, there was a span of 8 bases. The CDR3 loop spans 12 amino acids. This CDR3 is CASSFGTDEQYF. For the CDR3, the DNA is TGTGCCAGCAGCTTCGGGACCGACGAGCAGTACTTC.

This sequence joins TRBV7-6 and TRBJ2-1, with D perhaps TRBD2 (5 bases). The CDR3 sequence is 15 residues long. Looked up from germline, CDR1 is SGHVS and CDR2 is FNYEAQ. Between the trimmed V and J ends, which lost 5 bases and 2 bases, there was a span of 13 bases. The CDR3 sequence is CASSAAPSPYNEQFF. For the CDR3, the DNA is TGTGCCAGCAGCGCCGCCCCTAGCCCCTACAATGAGCAGTTCTTC.

J is TRBJ2-1 and V is TRBV6-5, with D possibly matching TRBD2 (5 bases). The CDR3 has 12 residues. Germline V gene lookup returns CDR1 MNHEY and CDR2 SVGAGI. The ends were cut back, 7 bases at V and 13 bases at J, with 17 bases in the middle. CDR3 sequence (DNA): TGTGCCAGCATTATAACTAGGGTTGAACAGTTCTTC. It specifies CASIITRVEQFF.

The rearrangement uses TRBV5-1 and TRBJ1-1; 7 positions agree with TRBD1. Germline-derived CDR1 and CDR2 are SGHRS and YFSETQ. With V trimmed by 0 bases and J by 11 bases, 7 bases remained unmatched. The CDR3 is 13 residues long. CDR3 nucleotide sequence: TGCGCCAGCAGCTTGGGTACAGGGGTTGTGGCTTTCTTT. It specifies CASSLGTGVVAFF. The full variable domain, rest sourced from reference TRBV5-1 and TRBJ1-1, is KAGVTQTPRYLIKTRGQQVTLSCSPISGHRSVSWYQQTPGQGLQFLFEYFSETQRNKGNFPGRFSGRQFSNSRSEMNVSTLELGDSALYLCASSLGTGVVAFFGQGTRLTVV.

V is TRBV18 and J is TRBJ1-1; 8 nucleotides line up with TRBD1. CDR1 and CDR2 (germline): KGHSH, LQKENI. The CDR3 is 16 amino acids. J lost 3 bases, V lost 4 bases, and 10 bases had no gene match. The CDR3 region has the DNA TGTGCCAGCTCACTCACTTGGACAGGGAGGTACACTGAAGCTTTCTTT. Protein: CASSLTWTGRYTEAFF.

This clone was seen more than once but under ten times. J is TRBJ2-1 and V is TRBV11-2; no firm D call. Trimming cost V 1 base and J 3 bases, with 4 bases left between them. The V gene's germline CDR1 is SGHAT and CDR2 FQNNGV. This CDR3 is 13 amino acids long. The CDR3 sequence is CASSLAGYNEQFF. The CDR3 coding sequence is TGTGCCAGCAGCTTAGCGGGCTACAATGAGCAGTTCTTC.

V gene TRBV19 combines with J gene TRBJ1-5, with D maybe TRBD1 (5 bases). The CDR3 has 16 amino acids. Trimming shortened V by 5 bases and J by 0 bases, and 14 bases separated the two germline ends. Germline values: CDR1 LNHDA, CDR2 SQIVND (reference sequence). In DNA, the CDR3 is TGTGCCAGTAGTCCCTGGGTACAGGATAGCAATCAGCCCCAGCATTTT. It specifies CASSPWVQDSNQPQHF.